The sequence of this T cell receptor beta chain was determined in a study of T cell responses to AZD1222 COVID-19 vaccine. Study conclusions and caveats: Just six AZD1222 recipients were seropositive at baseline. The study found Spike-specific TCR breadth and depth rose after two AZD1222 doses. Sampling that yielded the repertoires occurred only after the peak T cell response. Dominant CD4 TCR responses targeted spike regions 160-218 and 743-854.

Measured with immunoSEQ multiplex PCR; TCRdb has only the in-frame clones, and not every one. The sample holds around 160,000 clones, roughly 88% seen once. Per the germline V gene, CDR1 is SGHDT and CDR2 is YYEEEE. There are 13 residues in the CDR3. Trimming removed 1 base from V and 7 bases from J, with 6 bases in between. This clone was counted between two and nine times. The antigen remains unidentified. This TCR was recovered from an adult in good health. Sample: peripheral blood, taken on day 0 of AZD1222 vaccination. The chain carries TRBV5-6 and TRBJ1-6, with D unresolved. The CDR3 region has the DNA TGTGCCAGCAGCTTGAGACCAAATTCACCCCTCCACTTT. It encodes CASSLRPNSPLHF.